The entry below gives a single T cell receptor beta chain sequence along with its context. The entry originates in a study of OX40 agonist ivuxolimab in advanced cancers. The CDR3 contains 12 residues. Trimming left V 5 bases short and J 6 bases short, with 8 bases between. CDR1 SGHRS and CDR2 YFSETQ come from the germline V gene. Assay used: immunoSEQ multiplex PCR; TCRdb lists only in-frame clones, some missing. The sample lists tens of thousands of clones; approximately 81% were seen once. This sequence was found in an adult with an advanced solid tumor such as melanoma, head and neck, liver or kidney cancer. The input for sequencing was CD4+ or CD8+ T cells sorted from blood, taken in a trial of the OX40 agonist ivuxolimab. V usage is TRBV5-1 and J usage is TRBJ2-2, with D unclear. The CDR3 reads CASRITAGELFF. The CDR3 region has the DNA TGCGCCAGCAGAATCACGGCCGGGGAGCTGTTTTTT.